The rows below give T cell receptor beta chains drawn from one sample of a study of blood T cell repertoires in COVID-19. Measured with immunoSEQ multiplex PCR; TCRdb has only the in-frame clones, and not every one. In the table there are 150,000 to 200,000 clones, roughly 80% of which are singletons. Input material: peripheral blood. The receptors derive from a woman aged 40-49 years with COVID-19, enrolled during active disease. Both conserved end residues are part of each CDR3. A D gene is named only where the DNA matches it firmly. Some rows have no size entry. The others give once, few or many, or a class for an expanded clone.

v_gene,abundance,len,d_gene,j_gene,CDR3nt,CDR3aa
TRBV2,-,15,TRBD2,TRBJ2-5,TGTGCCAGCGGCACGAGACTAGCGGGGGGCACAGTCCAGTACTTC,CASGTRLAGGTVQYF
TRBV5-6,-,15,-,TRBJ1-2,TGTGCCAGCAGCTTAAATGACAGGTTTGGATATGGCTACACCTTC,CASSLNDRFGYGYTF
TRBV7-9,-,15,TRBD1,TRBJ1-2,TGTGCCAGCAGCCCGGGGACAGTCTTAGGGCATGGCTACACCTTC,CASSPGTVLGHGYTF
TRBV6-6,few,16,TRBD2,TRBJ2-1,TGTGCCAGCAGTTACGGACTAGCGGGAGTTAGGGGTGAGCAGTTCTTC,CASSYGLAGVRGEQFF
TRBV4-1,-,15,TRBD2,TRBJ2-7,TGCGCCAGCAGCCAGAGGACTAGCGGCTCCTACGAGCAGTACTTC,CASSQRTSGSYEQYF
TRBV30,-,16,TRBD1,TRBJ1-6,TGTGCCTGGGGAAGGGACAGGGGGGGACGGAATTCACCCCTCCACTTT,CAWGRDRGGRNSPLHF
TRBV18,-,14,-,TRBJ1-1,TGTGCCAGCTCGGAATCCCGCGGGGGCACTGAAGCTTTCTTT,CASSESRGGTEAFF
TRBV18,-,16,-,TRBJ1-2,TGTGCCAGCTCCCCGCCGGTGGGGGGACGTAACTATGGCTACACCTTC,CASSPPVGGRNYGYTF
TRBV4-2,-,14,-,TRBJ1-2,TGTGCCAGCAGCCAAGATGCCAGGGCCTATGGCTACACCTTC,CASSQDARAYGYTF
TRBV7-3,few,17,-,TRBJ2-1,TGTGCCAGCAGCTTAAGTGGTGCGGGATTTGGTGGTAATGAGCAGTTCTTC,CASSLSGAGFGGNEQFF
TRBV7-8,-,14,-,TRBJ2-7,TGTGCCAGCAGCTTCTCTGCGGGCACCTACGAGCAGTACTTC,CASSFSAGTYEQYF
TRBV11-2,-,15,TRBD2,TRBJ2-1,TGTGCCAGCAGCTCGCTAGCGGGAGAATACAATGAGCAGTTCTTC,CASSSLAGEYNEQFF
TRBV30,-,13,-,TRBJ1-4,TGTGCCTGGGGTCCCGCCCGAGGGGAAAAACTGTTTTTT,CAWGPARGEKLFF
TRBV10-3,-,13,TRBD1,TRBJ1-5,TGTGCCACCACAGGGGACGGAAATCAGCCCCAGCATTTT,CATTGDGNQPQHF
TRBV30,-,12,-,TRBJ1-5,TGTGCCTGGACCAGGGGCAATCAGCCCCAGCATTTT,CAWTRGNQPQHF
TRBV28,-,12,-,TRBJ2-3,TGTGCCAGCAAATCCGGTGCGGATACGCAGTATTTT,CASKSGADTQYF
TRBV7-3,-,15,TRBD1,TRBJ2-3,TGTGCCAGCAGCCCCCAGGGGGTGAGCACAGATACGCAGTATTTT,CASSPQGVSTDTQYF
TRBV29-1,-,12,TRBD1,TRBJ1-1,TGCAGCACCCGACAGGGTAACACTGAAGCTTTCTTT,CSTRQGNTEAFF
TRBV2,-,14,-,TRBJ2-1,TGTGCCAGCAGTGAAGTGGGGGGGGGCGATGAGCAGTTCTTC,CASSEVGGGDEQFF
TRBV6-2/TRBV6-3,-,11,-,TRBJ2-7,TGTGCCAGCAGCTCCCTCTACGAGCAGTACTTC,CASSSLYEQYF
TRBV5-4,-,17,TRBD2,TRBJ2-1,TGTGCCAGCACTAGGCTACTAGCGGCGAGCTCCTACAATGAGCAGTTCTTC,CASTRLLAASSYNEQFF
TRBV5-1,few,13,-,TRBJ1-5,TGCGCCAGCAGGTGGGGGCCGAATCAGCCCCAGCATTTT,CASRWGPNQPQHF
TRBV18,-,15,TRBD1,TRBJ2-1,TGTGCCAGCTCACCAACCATTTCAGGGGGCAATGAGCAGTTCTTC,CASSPTISGGNEQFF
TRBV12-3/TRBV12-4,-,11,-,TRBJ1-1,TGTGCCAGCAGTCCTAACACTGAAGCTTTCTTT,CASSPNTEAFF
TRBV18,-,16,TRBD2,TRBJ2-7,TGTGCCAGCTCCACTAGGACTAGCGGGAGAGACTACGAGCAGTACTTC,CASSTRTSGRDYEQYF
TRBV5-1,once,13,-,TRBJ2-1,TGCGCCAGCAGCTTGGGACAGATCAATGAGCAGTTCTTC,CASSLGQINEQFF
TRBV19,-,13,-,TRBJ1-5,TGTGCCAGTAGTAAAGGGGACAATCAGCCCCAGCATTTT,CASSKGDNQPQHF
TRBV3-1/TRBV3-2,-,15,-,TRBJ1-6,TGTGCCAGCAGCCAAAAAGGAGACGGGAATTCACCCCTCCACTTT,CASSQKGDGNSPLHF
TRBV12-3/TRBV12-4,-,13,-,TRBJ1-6,TGTGCCAGCAGTGAACAGGGAAATTCACCCCTCCACTTT,CASSEQGNSPLHF
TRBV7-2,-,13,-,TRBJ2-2,TGTGCCAGCAGCGCGGGTTGGACCGGGGAGCTGTTTTTT,CASSAGWTGELFF
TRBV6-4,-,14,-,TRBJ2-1,TGTGCCAGCAGTCAAGGACATTGGAACAATGAGCAGTTCTTC,CASSQGHWNNEQFF
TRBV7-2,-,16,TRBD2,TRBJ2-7,TGTGCCAGCAGCTTAGTAGGCGGGAGTCGCTCCTACGAGCAGTACTTC,CASSLVGGSRSYEQYF
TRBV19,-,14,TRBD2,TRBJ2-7,TGTGCCAGTAGTTTCAGCGGGAGCAAATACGAGCAGTACTTC,CASSFSGSKYEQYF
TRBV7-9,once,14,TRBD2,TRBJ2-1,TGTGCCAGCAGCTTCGGGCTAGCGGGAGATGAGCAGTTCTTC,CASSFGLAGDEQFF
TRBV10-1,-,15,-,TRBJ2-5,TGCGCCAGCAGTGACCGACCGAGAGCGTGGGAGACCCAGTACTTC,CASSDRPRAWETQYF
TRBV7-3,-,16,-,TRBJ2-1,TGTGCCAGCAGCTTAAAACCAGTTTACTCCTACAATGAGCAGTTCTTC,CASSLKPVYSYNEQFF
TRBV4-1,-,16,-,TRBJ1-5,TGCGCCAGCAGCCCCCCCCGAGGCGTGGGCAATCAGCCCCAGCATTTT,CASSPPRGVGNQPQHF
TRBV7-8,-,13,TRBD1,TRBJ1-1,TGTGCCAGCAGCGGACAGGACAACACTGAAGCTTTCTTT,CASSGQDNTEAFF
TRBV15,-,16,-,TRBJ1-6,TGTGCCACCAGCAGAGATCGCGGACAGAGAAATTCACCCCTCCACTTT,CATSRDRGQRNSPLHF